A single sample gave rise to the 19 T cell receptor beta chains below, sequenced in a study of blood T cells in healthy people across ages. Primed by a sample-barcoded 5' primer and a J-beta primer mix, a second PCR proceeded for about 6 to 11 cycles. A single record per CDR3 protein comes from TCRdb applying MiXCR to the 5' RACE reads. Of roughly 1.5 million distinct CDR3 sequences in the sample, roughly 43% were seen once. Sequenced input: blood. Receptors were obtained from a woman aged 18-29 years in good health.

The V and J genes are TRBV20-1 and TRBJ1-2; no definite D call. The CDR3 has 16 amino acids. Germline V lookup: CDR1 DFQATT, CDR2 SNEGSKA (reference sequence). V was cut by 0 bases and J by 3 bases, with 17 bases left in between. CDR3 nucleotide sequence: TGCAGTGCTAGAGATCAAGGACGCTCTGGGGACTATGGCTACACCTTC. Protein product: CSARDQGRSGDYGYTF.

Details on this clonotype: A much larger clonotype is one base distant, so this may be a read error. V and J are TRBV29-1 and TRBJ2-1, with D perhaps TRBD2 (5 bases). With 6 bases removed from V and 5 bases from J, the gap between germline ends came to 17 bases. The CDR3 length is 14 residues. The germline V gene encodes CDR1 SQVTM and CDR2 ANQGSEA. CDR3 in DNA: TGCAGCGTCAATAAACTGACTACAAACAATGAGCAGTTCTTC. Residues: CSVNKLTTNNEQFF.

This clonotype appeared a few times. This sequence joins TRBV20-1 and TRBJ2-7, with 8 bases that match TRBD2. After removal of 5 bases from V and 6 bases from J, the junction contained 15 bases not matched to a gene. Per germline, CDR1 DFQATT and CDR2 SNEGSKA (reference sequence). The CDR3 sequence is 15 residues long. CDR3 in amino acids: CSAPKPGTSRAEQYF. Written as DNA, the CDR3 is TGCAGTGCTCCCAAACCCGGGACTAGTAGAGCCGAGCAGTACTTC.

The table lists this clonotype with a count of one. This chain uses TRBV2 with TRBJ2-6; D gene ambiguous. Germline values: CDR1 SNHLY, CDR2 FYNNEI. This CDR3 has 16 amino acids. Trimming left V 7 bases short and J 2 bases short, with 15 bases between. The CDR3 sequence is CASTFGRNPGANVLTF. CDR3 DNA: TGTGCCAGCACCTTCGGCAGGAACCCTGGGGCCAACGTCCTGACTTTC.

In this sample, this clonotype turned up a few times. The J gene is TRBJ1-2, the V gene TRBV27; possibly TRBD1 for D (6 bases). Germline loops: CDR1 MNHEY, CDR2 SMNVEV (reference sequence). This CDR3 region has 14 residues. V lost 4 bases, J lost 2 bases, and 11 bases lay in between. DNA for the CDR3: TGTGCCAGCAGTTCAGTGGACAGCAACTATGGCTACACCTTC. This encodes CASSSVDSNYGYTF.

The CDR3 region is CASSLYTGTETQYF. As DNA, the CDR3 is TGTGCCAGCAGTTTATACACAGGGACAGAGACCCAGTACTTC. The chain recombines TRBV27 with TRBJ2-5; a possible D gene is TRBD1 (6 bases). Trimming pared 1 base from V and 4 bases from J, leaving 10 bases between. The CDR3 extends over 14 amino acids. Germline assignment: CDR1 MNHEY and CDR2 SMNVEV (reference sequence).

The sample holds many counts of this clonotype. This sequence joins TRBV29-1 and TRBJ2-1; TRBD1 agrees at 9 bases. The CDR3 is made up of 13 amino acids. Germline CDR1 and CDR2: SQVTM and ANQGSEA. The trim removed 6 bases at V and 2 bases at J, leaving 2 bases unmatched. In DNA, the CDR3 is TGCAGCGTAGGACAGGGGCCCTACAATGAGCAGTTCTTC. This codes for CSVGQGPYNEQFF.

This clonotype was seen a handful of times. This chain links TRBV9 with TRBJ1-6; D ambiguous. Germline assignment: CDR1 SGDLS and CDR2 YYNGEE. Trimming shortened V by 2 bases and J by 0 bases, and 6 bases separated the two germline ends. The CDR3 spans 15 residues. The CDR3 here is CASSVSSSYNSPLHF. CDR3 nucleotide sequence: TGTGCCAGCAGCGTTTCTAGCTCCTATAATTCACCCCTCCACTTT. Full variable domain (outside the CDR3, taken from reference TRBV9 and TRBJ1-6): DSGVTQTPKHLITATGQRVTLRCSPRSGDLSVYWYQQSLDQGLQFLIQYYNGEERAKGNILERFSAQQFPDLHSELNLSSLELGDSALYFCASSVSSSYNSPLHFGNGTRLTVT.

This clonotype has only a few counts. The V gene is TRBV27, the J gene TRBJ1-2; D call uncertain. Trimming removed 6 bases at V and 0 bases at J, with 11 bases between. The CDR3 extends over 14 amino acids. Germline V CDR1 and CDR2: MNHEY, SMNVEV (reference sequence). The CDR3 bases are TGTGCCAGCAGAACGGGGAGCTCTAACTATGGCTACACCTTC. This translates into CASRTGSSNYGYTF.

This clonotype was seen a handful of times. The chain joins TRBV20-1 to TRBJ2-1; 13 bases are a match to TRBD2. V lost 8 bases and J lost 7; bases outside the gene matches: 8. The germline V gene has CDR1 DFQATT and CDR2 SNEGSKA (reference sequence). The CDR3 loop spans 14 amino acids. CDR3 sequence (DNA): TGCAGTTCCACAAGGACTAGCGGGAGTAATGAGCAGTTCTTC. Residues: CSSTRTSGSNEQFF.

The rearrangement links TRBV4-3 to TRBJ2-4; TRBD2 matches at 7 bases. The closer fit of TRBJ2-5 to the DNA end suggests the J call may be wrong. The CDR3 consists of 15 residues. The germline CDR1 and CDR2 sequences are LGHNA and YSLEER. CDR3 DNA sequence: TGCGCCAGCAGCCAAGGCAGGCGCGGGAGAGAGACCCAGTACTTC. Protein: CASSQGRRGRETQYF.

This CDR3 is CASSGWDSSNYGYTF. In DNA form, the CDR3 reads TGTGCCAGCAGTGGATGGGACAGTTCTAACTATGGCTACACCTTC. The rearrangement uses TRBV6-5 and TRBJ1-2; TRBD1 agrees at 7 bases. There are 15 residues in the CDR3. Germline loops: CDR1 MNHEY, CDR2 SVGAGI. After removal of 5 bases from V and 0 bases from J, the junction contained 6 bases not matched to a gene.

This clonotype was detected only once. This rearrangement joins TRBV7-8 to TRBJ1-4, with 8 nucleotides matching TRBD1. With 5 bases clipped from V and 8 bases from J, the junction kept 10 bases outside the gene matches. The CDR3 consists of 15 residues. Germline lookup yields CDR1 SGHVS and CDR2 FQNEAQ. In DNA form, the CDR3 reads TGTGCCAGCAGCCCGCGGACAGGGAAAGGGGAAAAACTGTTTTTT. This translates into CASSPRTGKGEKLFF.

Details on this clonotype: Given a much more abundant clone one base away, this may be a read error. The chain joins TRBV29-1 to TRBJ2-3; D call uncertain. In germline, CDR1 is SQVTM, CDR2 ANQGSEA. V gave up 4 bases and J gave up 2 bases, with 13 bases separating them. The CDR3 covers 14 residues. CDR3 nucleotides: TGCAGCGTTGTGGCCTCGGTCGACACAGATACGCAGTATTTT. Protein product: CSVVASVDTDTQYF.

There are a few counts of this clonotype. The rearrangement links TRBV6-5 to TRBJ2-1, with D possibly being TRBD2 (5 bases). Germline CDR1 is MNHEY and CDR2 is SVGAGI. The V end lost 2 bases, the J end lost 8 bases, and 10 bases lay between the germline ends. The CDR3 consists of 13 residues. CDR3 nucleotides: TGTGCCAGCAGTTACGAGGGCACCCATGAGCAGTTCTTC. Translation gives CASSYEGTHEQFF.

Of note for this clonotype: This may come from a read error, since a much larger clone is one base off. The chain carries TRBV7-2 and TRBJ1-2, with TRBD1 matching 7 bases. The germline V gene encodes CDR1 SGHTA and CDR2 FQGNSA. CDR3 length equals 16 residues. CDR3 region: CARSLGQGRQGKGYTF. In DNA form, the CDR3 reads TGTGCCAGAAGCTTAGGCCAAGGTCGACAGGGCAAAGGCTACACCTTC.

V is TRBV5-1 and J is TRBJ2-1; tentatively, D is TRBD1 (5 bases). CDR3 length equals 16 residues. CDR1 and CDR2 from the germline V gene are SGHRS and YFSETQ. Between the trimmed V and J ends, which lost 2 bases and 6 bases, there was a span of 18 bases. CDR3 sequence reads: CASSFSRGGRVNEQFF. The CDR3 coding sequence is TGCGCCAGCAGCTTTTCAAGGGGCGGCAGGGTCAATGAGCAGTTCTTC.

The sample holds a few counts of this clonotype. The rearrangement links TRBV27 to TRBJ2-5, with D possibly being TRBD1 (6 bases). Germline loops: CDR1 MNHEY, CDR2 SMNVEV (reference sequence). This CDR3 comprises 15 residues. V lost 2 bases and J lost 2, with 12 bases in between. The CDR3 bases are TGTGCCAGCAGTTTAGAGGGACAAGTACAAGAGACCCAGTACTTC. This encodes CASSLEGQVQETQYF.

This clonotype has only a few counts. The CDR3 DNA reads as TGTGCCTCCACTCAGGGCGTTACAGATACGCAGTATTTT. Translating gives CASTQGVTDTQYF. This chain uses TRBV30 with TRBJ2-3, with a possible D match to TRBD1 (5 bases). The CDR3 extends over 13 amino acids. Trimming pared 7 bases from V and 3 bases from J, leaving 14 bases between. From germline, CDR1 is GTSNPN and CDR2 SVGIG (reference sequence).